This T cell receptor (beta chain) was observed in a study of blood T cell repertoires in COVID-19. Study background: From the United States, Italy and Spain came samples of acute and convalescent COVID-19. From T cells, B-cell-depleted T cells, or PBMCs came the material, which was cDNA or gDNA.

Authors' methods: Reference gene primer amplification in the assay estimated nucleated cell counts. TCRdb keeps only in-frame clones here, not all; method: immunoSEQ multiplex PCR. For V, J and clone size, that table is used; D and trimming come from the DNA. The sample yields roughly 120,000 clones, less than 90% seen once. Germline V gives CDR1 SQVTM, CDR2 ANQGSEA. The CDR3 is 13 amino acids. Losses at the gene ends were 3 bases for V and 5 bases for J; bases not matched to a gene: 5. V gene TRBV29-1 combines with J gene TRBJ2-3, with 7 positions matching TRBD1. The source material was peripheral blood. This sequence originates from a man aged 65 to 85 who had recovered from COVID-19. CDR3 nucleotide sequence: TGCAGCGTTGACAGACAGGGTAGAGATACGCAGTATTTT. Translated, it gives CSVDRQGRDTQYF.